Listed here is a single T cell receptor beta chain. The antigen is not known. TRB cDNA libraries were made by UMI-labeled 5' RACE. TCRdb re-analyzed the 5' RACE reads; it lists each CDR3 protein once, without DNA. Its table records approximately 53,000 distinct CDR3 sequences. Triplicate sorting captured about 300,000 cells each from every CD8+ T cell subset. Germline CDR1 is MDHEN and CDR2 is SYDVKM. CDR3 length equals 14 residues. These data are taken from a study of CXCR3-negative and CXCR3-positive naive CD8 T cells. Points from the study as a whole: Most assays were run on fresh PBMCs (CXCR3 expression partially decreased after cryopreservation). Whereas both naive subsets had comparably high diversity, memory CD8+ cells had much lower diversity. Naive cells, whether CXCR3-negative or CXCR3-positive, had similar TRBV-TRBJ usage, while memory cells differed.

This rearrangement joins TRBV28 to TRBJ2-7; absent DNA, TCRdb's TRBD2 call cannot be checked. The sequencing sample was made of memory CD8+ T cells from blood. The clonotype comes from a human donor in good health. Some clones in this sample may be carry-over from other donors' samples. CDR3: CASSLAGVTYEQYF.